This T cell receptor beta chain derives from a study of CD8+ T cells in alopecia areata. Study-wide findings and caveats: Although TCR sharing was seen in mice, sharing across patients was less clear, possibly for HLA-related reasons.

Germline assignment: CDR1 ENHRY and CDR2 SYGVKD. V dropped 3 bases and J dropped 5 bases, with 8 bases sitting between them. The CDR3 covers 13 residues. Sequencing relied on a cDNA template that was reverse transcribed from extracted RNA. TCRdb's table, derived via immunoSEQ multiplex PCR, lists solely in-frame clones and lacks some. The sample has some 20,000 clones, approximately 59% seen once. This clone was seen a single time. Its antigen is not known. CD4+ cells obtained from roughly 5 patients were subjected to sorting into CD25+CD127- cells. The study team obtained lesional scalp punch biopsies and peripheral blood from alopecia areata patients.

The chain joins TRBV10-3 to TRBJ2-1; D is ambiguous. The clonotype was recovered from a human donor with alopecia areata. Sequenced sample: CD4+ Tregs sorted from blood. CDR3 in amino acids: CAISDLLNNEQFF. CDR3 in DNA: TGTGCCATCAGTGATTTACTAAACAATGAGCAGTTCTTC.